Below, 17 T cell receptor beta chains from the same sample are listed, as sequenced in a study of shared clonotypes between healthy human individuals. Sequenced by immunoSEQ multiplex PCR; TCRdb stores in-frame clones only, minus some. The sample shows about 480,000 clones, approximately 85% of them seen only once. Sequenced sample: PBMCs. These receptors were collected from a woman in her thirties or forties in good health. Some clones in this sample may be carry-over from other donors' samples.

This chain connects TRBV28 to TRBJ2-1, with D perhaps TRBD2 (5 bases). V was pared by 4 bases and J by 7 bases, with 11 bases between. This CDR3 has 13 amino acids. Per the germline V gene, CDR1 is MDHEN and CDR2 is SYDVKM. CDR3 amino acids: CASSSLQRNEQFF. The CDR3 bases are TGTGCCAGCAGTTCCTTACAGCGGAATGAGCAGTTCTTC.

V and J are TRBV6-5 and TRBJ2-3; D is unresolved. The CDR3 has 12 amino acids. Germline assignment: CDR1 MNHEY and CDR2 SVGAGI. The V end lost 6 bases, the J end lost 2 bases, and 6 bases lay between the germline ends. The CDR3 DNA reads TGTGCCAGCAGAACCCCCACAGATACGCAGTATTTT. This encodes CASRTPTDTQYF.

The chain couples TRBV10-3 to TRBJ2-1; TRBD2 matches 7 bases. The CDR3 is 14 amino acids. V gave up 6 bases and J gave up 4 bases; unmatched junction bases: 6. Germline V gene data show CDR1 as ENHRY and CDR2 as SYGVKD. This chain's CDR3 is CAIRRLASYNEQFF. CDR3 sequence (DNA): TGTGCCATCAGGCGACTAGCTAGTTACAATGAGCAGTTCTTC.

This clone was seen at least ten times. This chain connects TRBV4-3 to TRBJ2-1, with 12 nucleotides matching TRBD2. V shed 2 bases, J shed 10 bases, and the junction held 3 bases outside the gene matches. The CDR3 extends over 14 amino acids. Germline values: CDR1 LGHNA, CDR2 YSLEER. CDR3: CASSQLLAGGEQFF. CDR3 nucleotides: TGCGCCAGCAGCCAACTACTAGCGGGAGGCGAGCAGTTCTTC.

The chain carries TRBV4-2 and TRBJ2-7, with D unclear. The CDR3 is 14 amino acids. With 1 base removed from V and 2 bases from J, the gap between germline ends came to 9 bases. Germline lookup yields CDR1 LGHNA and CDR2 YNFKEQ. CDR3 loop: CASSQVGGTYEQYF. The DNA of the CDR3 is TGTGCCAGCAGCCAAGTGGGCGGCACCTACGAGCAGTACTTC.

Written as DNA, the CDR3 is TGTGCCAGCAGTTTCGTGAACACCATATATTTT. Translated, it gives CASSFVNTIYF. The chain employs TRBV28 and TRBJ1-3; D unresolved. The CDR3 consists of 11 residues. CDR1 and CDR2 from the germline V gene are MDHEN and SYDVKM. V lost 3 bases and J lost 7, with 4 bases in between.

In its sample, this clone was seen once. The chain links TRBV10-2 to TRBJ2-5; tentatively, D is TRBD1 or TRBD2 (5 bases each). The CDR3 consists of 14 residues. Trimming removed 5 bases at V and 5 bases at J, with 15 bases between. CDR1 and CDR2 from the germline V gene are WSHSY and SAAADI. CDR3 sequence: CASSWGRGVETQYF. CDR3 nucleotides: TGCGCCAGCAGTTGGGGGAGAGGGGTCGAGACCCAGTACTTC.

The rearrangement joins TRBV2 to TRBJ2-5; 9 nucleotides agree with TRBD2. This CDR3 has 17 residues. Looked up from germline, CDR1 is SNHLY and CDR2 is FYNNEI. Trimming at V came to 3 bases and at J to 5 bases, leaving 13 bases not matched to a gene. For the CDR3, the DNA is TGTGCCAGCAGTGAGGGCGTTGCGGGAGGGCTGGAGGAGACCCAGTACTTC. Translated: CASSEGVAGGLEETQYF.

This clone was observed once. The V gene is TRBV4-1, the J gene TRBJ1-4; a possible D gene is TRBD1 (5 bases). Germline CDR1 and CDR2: MGHRA and YSYEKL. The ends were cut back, 0 bases at V and 8 bases at J, with 10 bases in the middle. The CDR3 extends over 14 amino acids. The CDR3 is CASSQDPGDEKLFF. The CDR3 DNA follows: TGCGCCAGCAGCCAAGACCCGGGGGACGAAAAACTGTTTTTT.

The chain joins TRBV28 to TRBJ1-2; unclear D gene. CDR3 size: 14 residues. The germline gives CDR1 MDHEN, CDR2 SYDVKM. Deletions cut 2 bases from V and 4 bases from J, with 11 bases between. CDR3 nucleotides: TGTGCCAGCAGTTTAGTAGACTCGGGCTATGGCTACACCTTC. Translated: CASSLVDSGYGYTF.

This chain joins TRBV7-3 and TRBJ2-3; a weak D match, TRBD1 (6 bases). Germline values: CDR1 SGHTA, CDR2 FQGTGA. This CDR3 has 15 residues. V shed 4 bases and J shed 3 bases, with 14 bases lying between them. CDR3 sequence reads: CASSSKTGLTDTQYF. The CDR3 region has the DNA TGTGCCAGCAGCTCGAAAACAGGGCTTACAGATACGCAGTATTTT. Drawing the rest from reference TRBV7-3 and TRBJ2-3, the complete variable domain is GAGVSQTPSNKVTEKGKYVELRCDPISGHTALYWYRQSLGQGPEFLIYFQGTGAADDSGLPNDRFFAVRPEGSVSTLKIQRTERGDSAVYLCASSSKTGLTDTQYFGPGTRLTVL.

This clone occurred many times. This chain joins TRBV30 and TRBJ1-1; D is ambiguous. V was shortened by 2 bases and J by 0 bases, with 10 bases between the two germline ends. This CDR3 comprises 14 residues. Germline CDR1 GTSNPN, CDR2 SVGIG (reference sequence). The CDR3 coding sequence is TGTGCCTGGAGTCTTGGACGGTTGAACACTGAAGCTTTCTTT. Translated: CAWSLGRLNTEAFF.

This clone was seen only a few times. The gene calls are TRBV2 and TRBJ2-2; D perhaps matches TRBD2 (6 bases). The V and J ends lost 10 bases and 2 bases respectively, with 11 bases between them. CDR1 and CDR2 from the germline V gene are SNHLY and FYNNEI. The CDR3 sequence is 13 residues long. The CDR3: CAIRDLNTGELFF. For the CDR3, the DNA is TGTGCCATCCGGGACTTAAACACCGGGGAGCTGTTTTTT.

The chain carries TRBV5-4 and TRBJ2-7; TRBD2 agrees at 11 bases. Germline trimming cut 3 bases from V and 4 bases from J; bases unmatched to any gene: 6. Germline V gene sequence: CDR1 SGHNT, CDR2 YYREEE (reference sequence). This CDR3 spans 15 amino acids. CDR3 in DNA: TGTGCCAGCAGCTCCCAGACTAGCGGGACATACGAGCAGTACTTC. Amino acid sequence: CASSSQTSGTYEQYF.

The chain combines TRBV5-1 with TRBJ2-1; 14 nucleotides agree with TRBD2. With 8 bases clipped from V and 10 bases from J, the junction kept 8 bases outside the gene matches. Per the germline V gene, CDR1 is SGHRS and CDR2 is YFSETQ. CDR3 size: 14 residues. CDR3 loop: CASSGLAGVGEQFF. The DNA of the CDR3 is TGCGCCAGTTCGGGACTAGCGGGAGTAGGCGAGCAGTTCTTC. The full variable domain, its missing parts supplied by reference TRBV5-1 and TRBJ2-1, is KAGVTQTPRYLIKTRGQQVTLSCSPISGHRSVSWYQQTPGQGLQFLFEYFSETQRNKGNFPGRFSGRQFSNSRSEMNVSTLELGDSALYLCASSGLAGVGEQFFGPGTRLTVL.

The J gene is TRBJ1-2, the V gene TRBV27; a weak D match, TRBD1 (6 bases). V lost 6 bases and J 4 bases, leaving 15 bases between the germline ends. In germline, CDR1 is MNHEY, CDR2 SMNVEV (reference sequence). The length of the CDR3 is 14 residues. This CDR3 reads CASRGQPISYGYTF. The CDR3 DNA sequence: TGTGCCAGCAGAGGACAGCCTATTTCCTATGGCTACACCTTC.

The chain joins TRBV7-9 to TRBJ2-1, with 13 bases identical to TRBD2. V lost 6 bases and J lost 4; bases outside the gene matches: 6. CDR1 and CDR2 (germline): SEHNR, FQNEAQ (reference sequence). The CDR3 runs 16 residues. In nucleotides, the CDR3 is TGTGCCAGCAGTCTCCCGGGACTAGCGGGATACAATGAGCAGTTCTTC. Translation: CASSLPGLAGYNEQFF.